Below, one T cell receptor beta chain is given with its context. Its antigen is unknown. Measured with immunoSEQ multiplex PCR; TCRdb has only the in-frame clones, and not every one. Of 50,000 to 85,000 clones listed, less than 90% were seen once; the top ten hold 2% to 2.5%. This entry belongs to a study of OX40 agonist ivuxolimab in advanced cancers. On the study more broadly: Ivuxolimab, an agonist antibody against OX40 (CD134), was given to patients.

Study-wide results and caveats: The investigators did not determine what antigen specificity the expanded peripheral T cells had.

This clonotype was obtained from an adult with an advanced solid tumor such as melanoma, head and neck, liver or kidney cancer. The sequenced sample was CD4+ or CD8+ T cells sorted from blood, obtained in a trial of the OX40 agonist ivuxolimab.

As DNA, the CDR3 is TGTGCCAGCAGCCAACGGGGACAGGGGAGTGTTTACGAGCAGTACTTC. Translating it yields CASSQRGQGSVYEQYF. V gene TRBV14 combines with J gene TRBJ2-7; TRBD1 matches 10 bases. Trimming at V came to 2 bases and at J to 4 bases, leaving 8 bases not matched to a gene. The V gene's germline CDR1 is SGHDN and CDR2 FVKESK. This CDR3 has 16 amino acids.